This TCR beta chain was identified during a study of blood T cells in healthy people across ages. Whole-study results and caveats: Diversity estimates from one million T cells were considered underestimates.

This clonotype was observed a handful of times. Its antigen is still unknown. V gave up 5 bases and J gave up 1 base; unmatched junction bases: 15. The V gene's germline CDR1 is DFQATT and CDR2 SNEGSKA (reference sequence). There are 18 residues in the CDR3. Those donating, healthy Caucasian individuals from Russia, were aged roughly 6 to 100. Researchers isolated at least 7 million PBMCs per sample. Alongside a J-beta primer mix, a sample-barcoded 5' primer served in a second PCR lasting roughly 6 to 11 cycles. Paired-end reads containing CDR3 totaled no fewer than 2.5 million for each sample. TCRdb independently ran MiXCR on the 5' RACE reads; one entry per CDR3 protein. The sample lists 1.5 million to 2 million distinct CDR3 sequences, roughly 52% occurring once.

The sequenced material came from blood. The genes are TRBV20-1 and TRBJ2-5, with 11 bases identical to TRBD1. This clonotype was sampled from a woman in her thirties or forties in good health. CDR3 amino acids: CSAPDSGTGGFFQETQYF. The CDR3 coding sequence is TGCAGTGCTCCTGACTCCGGGACAGGGGGATTTTTCCAAGAGACCCAGTACTTC.